These T cell receptor beta chains were read from a single sample in a study of blood T cell repertoires in COVID-19. Using immunoSEQ multiplex PCR, the repertoire was profiled, and TCRdb retains in-frame clones only, with some absent. Of approximately 160,000 clones listed, around four fifths are singletons. The specimen was peripheral blood. The source is a human donor in a cohort sampled during active COVID-19. The CDR3 runs from the conserved cysteine through the conserved F or W. A D gene is named only where the DNA matches it firmly. Rows may omit the clone size; those that give it use once, few, many or a size class.

clone size: .; V gene: TRBV19; D gene: .; J gene: TRBJ2-2; CDR3 protein: CASSIRHPANTGELFF; CDR3 DNA: TGTGCCAGTAGTATCCGACACCCGGCGAACACCGGGGAGCTGTTTTTT
clone size: .; V gene: TRBV4-1; D gene: TRBD2; J gene: TRBJ2-2; CDR3 protein: CASSPTSGSGGELFF; CDR3 DNA: TGCGCCAGCAGCCCGACTAGCGGGAGTGGCGGGGAGCTGTTTTTT
clone size: .; V gene: TRBV7-6; D gene: TRBD2; J gene: TRBJ2-7; CDR3 protein: CASSLETSGAYEQYF; CDR3 DNA: TGTGCCAGCAGCTTAGAGACTAGCGGGGCCTACGAGCAGTACTTC
clone size: .; V gene: TRBV6-5; D gene: .; J gene: TRBJ1-1; CDR3 protein: CASRTVGTEAFF; CDR3 DNA: TGTGCCAGCAGGACAGTAGGCACTGAAGCTTTCTTT
clone size: once; V gene: TRBV30; D gene: TRBD2; J gene: TRBJ2-1; CDR3 protein: CAGTSGSGYNEQFF; CDR3 DNA: TGTGCCGGGACTAGCGGGTCGGGCTACAATGAGCAGTTCTTC
clone size: .; V gene: TRBV24-1; D gene: .; J gene: TRBJ2-3; CDR3 protein: CATSWGVDTQYF; CDR3 DNA: TGTGCCACCAGTTGGGGGGTAGATACGCAGTATTTT
clone size: .; V gene: TRBV7-9; D gene: .; J gene: TRBJ2-7; CDR3 protein: CASSPPVQTGEQYF; CDR3 DNA: TGTGCCAGCAGCCCTCCGGTCCAGACGGGAGAGCAGTACTTC
clone size: .; V gene: TRBV2; D gene: .; J gene: TRBJ2-1; CDR3 protein: CASSIGVAANNEQFF; CDR3 DNA: TGTGCCAGCAGTATAGGGGTAGCGGCTAACAATGAGCAGTTCTTC
clone size: .; V gene: TRBV14; D gene: .; J gene: TRBJ2-7; CDR3 protein: CASSQALWAYEQYF; CDR3 DNA: TGTGCCAGCAGCCAAGCCCTCTGGGCTTACGAGCAGTACTTC
clone size: .; V gene: TRBV5-4; D gene: TRBD1; J gene: TRBJ1-5; CDR3 protein: CASSPDRDQPQHF; CDR3 DNA: TGTGCCAGCAGCCCGGACAGGGATCAGCCCCAGCATTTT
clone size: .; V gene: TRBV5-1; D gene: .; J gene: TRBJ1-1; CDR3 protein: CASSLERTVMNTEAFF; CDR3 DNA: TGCGCCAGCAGCTTGGAACGGACAGTCATGAACACTGAAGCTTTCTTT
clone size: .; V gene: TRBV28; D gene: .; J gene: TRBJ2-3; CDR3 protein: CASSPGGAEDTQYF; CDR3 DNA: TGTGCCAGCAGTCCGGGCGGGGCTGAAGATACGCAGTATTTT
clone size: .; V gene: TRBV7-9; D gene: .; J gene: TRBJ2-3; CDR3 protein: CASSSRLDGADTQYF; CDR3 DNA: TGTGCCAGCAGCTCGAGACTAGATGGCGCAGATACGCAGTATTTT
clone size: .; V gene: TRBV5-1; D gene: .; J gene: TRBJ1-1; CDR3 protein: CASSFLGGSTEAFF; CDR3 DNA: TGCGCCAGCAGCTTTTTGGGCGGGAGCACTGAAGCTTTCTTT
clone size: .; V gene: TRBV4-3; D gene: .; J gene: TRBJ1-5; CDR3 protein: CASSQELRQPQHF; CDR3 DNA: TGCGCCAGCAGCCAAGAGCTTCGGCAGCCCCAGCATTTT
clone size: .; V gene: TRBV19; D gene: .; J gene: TRBJ2-2; CDR3 protein: CASSKVRGGELFF; CDR3 DNA: TGTGCCAGTAGCAAGGTTCGGGGCGGGGAGCTGTTTTTT
clone size: .; V gene: TRBV11-2; D gene: .; J gene: TRBJ1-6; CDR3 protein: CASSYPTGKGDSPLHF; CDR3 DNA: TGTGCCAGCAGCTACCCAACAGGGAAGGGGGATTCACCCCTCCACTTT
clone size: .; V gene: TRBV19; D gene: TRBD1; J gene: TRBJ2-1; CDR3 protein: CASTPGQHYNEQFF; CDR3 DNA: TGTGCCAGTACTCCGGGACAGCACTACAATGAGCAGTTCTTC
clone size: .; V gene: TRBV5-8; D gene: .; J gene: TRBJ1-5; CDR3 protein: CASSFLTVDQPQHF; CDR3 DNA: TGTGCCAGCAGCTTTTTGACAGTAGATCAGCCCCAGCATTTT
clone size: .; V gene: TRBV7-3; D gene: TRBD2; J gene: TRBJ2-3; CDR3 protein: CASSLTTGGIRVTDTQYF; CDR3 DNA: TGTGCCAGCAGCTTAACAACGGGAGGCATTCGAGTCACAGATACGCAGTATTTT
clone size: .; V gene: TRBV7-7; D gene: .; J gene: TRBJ2-3; CDR3 protein: CASSGGYTDTQYF; CDR3 DNA: TGTGCTAGCAGTGGCGGATACACAGATACGCAGTATTTT
clone size: .; V gene: TRBV7-9; D gene: TRBD1; J gene: TRBJ2-7; CDR3 protein: CASSQTGTYEQYF; CDR3 DNA: TGTGCCAGCAGCCAGACAGGGACCTACGAGCAGTACTTC
clone size: .; V gene: TRBV6-1; D gene: .; J gene: TRBJ1-5; CDR3 protein: CASSERGRGNQPQHF; CDR3 DNA: TGTGCCAGCAGTGAGCGGGGGCGCGGCAATCAGCCCCAGCATTTT
clone size: .; V gene: TRBV5-1; D gene: .; J gene: TRBJ2-7; CDR3 protein: CASSLGDIYEQYF; CDR3 DNA: TGCGCCAGCAGCTTGGGTGACATTTACGAGCAGTACTTC
clone size: .; V gene: TRBV5-1; D gene: .; J gene: TRBJ2-7; CDR3 protein: CASSPVQGSDTYEQYF; CDR3 DNA: TGCGCCAGCAGCCCCGTACAGGGATCTGACACCTACGAGCAGTACTTC
clone size: .; V gene: TRBV10-3; D gene: TRBD2; J gene: TRBJ2-1; CDR3 protein: CAISELAGGMNEQFF; CDR3 DNA: TGTGCCATCAGCGAACTAGCGGGGGGCATGAATGAGCAGTTCTTC
clone size: .; V gene: TRBV20-1; D gene: TRBD1; J gene: TRBJ1-6; CDR3 protein: CSASPQGGRNSPLHF; CDR3 DNA: TGCAGTGCCAGTCCCCAGGGGGGTAGGAATTCACCCCTCCACTTT
clone size: .; V gene: TRBV6-5; D gene: .; J gene: TRBJ1-5; CDR3 protein: CASSTDRYQPQHF; CDR3 DNA: TGTGCCAGCAGCACCGACAGGTATCAGCCCCAGCATTTT
clone size: .; V gene: TRBV5-8; D gene: .; J gene: TRBJ1-5; CDR3 protein: CASSWTGINSNQPQHF; CDR3 DNA: TGTGCCAGCAGCTGGACGGGGATTAATAGCAATCAGCCCCAGCATTTT
clone size: .; V gene: TRBV9; D gene: .; J gene: TRBJ2-1; CDR3 protein: CASSVVGESYNEQFF; CDR3 DNA: TGTGCCAGCAGCGTAGTTGGGGAGTCCTACAATGAGCAGTTCTTC
clone size: .; V gene: TRBV7-8; D gene: TRBD2; J gene: TRBJ2-5; CDR3 protein: CASSFRTSGSMETQYF; CDR3 DNA: TGTGCCAGCAGCTTTAGGACTAGCGGGAGTATGGAGACCCAGTACTTC
clone size: few; V gene: TRBV10-3; D gene: TRBD1; J gene: TRBJ1-6; CDR3 protein: CAIRSKGQGANNSPLHF; CDR3 DNA: TGTGCCATCAGGTCAAAGGGACAGGGGGCTAATAATTCACCCCTCCACTTT
clone size: .; V gene: TRBV2; D gene: TRBD1; J gene: TRBJ1-2; CDR3 protein: CASSGGQGPYGYTF; CDR3 DNA: TGTGCCAGCAGTGGAGGACAGGGTCCCTATGGCTACACCTTC
clone size: once; V gene: TRBV14; D gene: .; J gene: TRBJ2-1; CDR3 protein: CASSQGVKMGRLRNEQFF; CDR3 DNA: TGTGCCAGCAGCCAAGGAGTAAAAATGGGGAGACTTCGCAATGAGCAGTTCTTC
clone size: .; V gene: TRBV6-2/TRBV6-3; D gene: TRBD2; J gene: TRBJ2-1; CDR3 protein: CASSSLAGGYNEQFF; CDR3 DNA: TGTGCCAGCAGTTCGTTAGCGGGAGGCTACAATGAGCAGTTCTTC
clone size: .; V gene: TRBV7-9; D gene: TRBD1; J gene: TRBJ1-5; CDR3 protein: CASSLEQGAGSNQPQHF; CDR3 DNA: TGTGCCAGCAGCTTAGAACAGGGGGCCGGTAGCAATCAGCCCCAGCATTTT
clone size: .; V gene: TRBV20-1; D gene: .; J gene: TRBJ2-7; CDR3 protein: CSARDSYEQYF; CDR3 DNA: TGCAGTGCTAGGGACAGCTACGAGCAGTACTTC
clone size: .; V gene: TRBV5-8; D gene: .; J gene: TRBJ1-5; CDR3 protein: CASSWRQIRTQPQHF; CDR3 DNA: TGTGCCAGCAGCTGGCGACAAATCCGCACTCAGCCCCAGCATTTT
clone size: .; V gene: TRBV4-3; D gene: .; J gene: TRBJ2-4; CDR3 protein: CASSRTSPRTEKGTKNIQYF; CDR3 DNA: TGCGCCAGCAGCCGAACATCCCCCCGGACAGAAAAAGGAACCAAAAACATTCAGTACTTC
clone size: .; V gene: TRBV4-1; D gene: TRBD2; J gene: TRBJ2-1; CDR3 protein: CASSRSGRKYNEQFF; CDR3 DNA: TGCGCCAGCAGCCGGAGCGGGAGAAAATATAATGAGCAGTTCTTC
clone size: few; V gene: TRBV18; D gene: TRBD1; J gene: TRBJ1-5; CDR3 protein: CASSPYRGLQPQHF; CDR3 DNA: TGTGCCAGCTCACCGTACAGGGGGCTTCAGCCCCAGCATTTT
clone size: .; V gene: TRBV7-2; D gene: .; J gene: TRBJ2-2; CDR3 protein: CASSLQGRGAGELFF; CDR3 DNA: TGTGCCAGCAGCCTACAGGGTCGAGGGGCCGGGGAGCTGTTTTTT
clone size: .; V gene: TRBV24-1; D gene: .; J gene: TRBJ2-1; CDR3 protein: CATSESEEGRYNEQFF; CDR3 DNA: TGTGCCACCAGTGAGTCCGAGGAGGGCCGGTACAATGAGCAGTTCTTC
clone size: .; V gene: TRBV11-2; D gene: TRBD2; J gene: TRBJ2-3; CDR3 protein: CASSLEAGDTDTQYF; CDR3 DNA: TGTGCCAGCAGCTTAGAAGCGGGGGACACAGATACGCAGTATTTT
clone size: .; V gene: TRBV30; D gene: TRBD1; J gene: TRBJ1-2; CDR3 protein: CAFRTGSDYGYTF; CDR3 DNA: TGTGCCTTTAGGACAGGGTCGGACTATGGCTACACCTTC
clone size: few; V gene: TRBV6-5; D gene: TRBD2; J gene: TRBJ2-2; CDR3 protein: CASTRLAGGAGELFF; CDR3 DNA: TGTGCCAGCACTAGACTAGCGGGAGGAGCCGGGGAGCTGTTTTTT
clone size: .; V gene: TRBV10-1; D gene: TRBD2; J gene: TRBJ2-1; CDR3 protein: CASSESRPSGNHEQFF; CDR3 DNA: TGCGCCAGCAGTGAGTCGCGGCCTAGCGGGAACCATGAGCAGTTCTTC
clone size: .; V gene: TRBV7-2; D gene: TRBD1; J gene: TRBJ1-2; CDR3 protein: CASSYLAGQGLDGYTF; CDR3 DNA: TGTGCCAGCAGCTACCTCGCCGGACAGGGCCTCGATGGCTACACCTTC
clone size: .; V gene: TRBV6-5; D gene: TRBD2; J gene: TRBJ2-5; CDR3 protein: CASGSGGAYETQYF; CDR3 DNA: TGTGCCAGCGGGAGCGGGGGGGCTTACGAGACCCAGTACTTC
clone size: once; V gene: TRBV19; D gene: .; J gene: TRBJ2-2; CDR3 protein: CASSIWSGLDTGELFF; CDR3 DNA: TGTGCCAGTAGTATCTGGTCGGGGTTAGACACCGGGGAGCTGTTTTTT
clone size: .; V gene: TRBV6-6; D gene: TRBD1; J gene: TRBJ2-2; CDR3 protein: CASSPRQGLSAGELFF; CDR3 DNA: TGTGCCAGCAGTCCTCGACAGGGTTTGTCAGCCGGGGAGCTGTTTTTT
clone size: .; V gene: TRBV9; D gene: TRBD2; J gene: TRBJ2-1; CDR3 protein: CASSGQRGSSYNEQFF; CDR3 DNA: TGTGCCAGCAGCGGCCAGCGGGGGAGCTCCTACAATGAGCAGTTCTTC
clone size: .; V gene: TRBV5-4; D gene: TRBD1; J gene: TRBJ1-6; CDR3 protein: CASSSQGWGSPLHF; CDR3 DNA: TGTGCCAGCAGCTCACAGGGGTGGGGTTCACCCCTCCACTTT
clone size: .; V gene: TRBV5-4; D gene: TRBD1; J gene: TRBJ2-2; CDR3 protein: CASSLGSGTGNTGELFF; CDR3 DNA: TGTGCCAGCAGCTTGGGTTCCGGGACAGGGAACACCGGGGAGCTGTTTTTT